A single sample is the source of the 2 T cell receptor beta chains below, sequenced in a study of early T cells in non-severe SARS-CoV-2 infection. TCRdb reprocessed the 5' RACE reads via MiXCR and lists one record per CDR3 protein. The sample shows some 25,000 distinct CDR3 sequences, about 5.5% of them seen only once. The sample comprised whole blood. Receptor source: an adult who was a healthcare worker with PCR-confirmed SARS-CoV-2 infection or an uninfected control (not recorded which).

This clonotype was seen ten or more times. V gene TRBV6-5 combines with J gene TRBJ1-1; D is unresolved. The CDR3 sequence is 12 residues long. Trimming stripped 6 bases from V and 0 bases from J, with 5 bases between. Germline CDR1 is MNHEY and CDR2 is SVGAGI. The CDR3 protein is CASSAMNTEAFF. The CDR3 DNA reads TGTGCCAGCAGCGCTATGAACACTGAAGCTTTCTTT.

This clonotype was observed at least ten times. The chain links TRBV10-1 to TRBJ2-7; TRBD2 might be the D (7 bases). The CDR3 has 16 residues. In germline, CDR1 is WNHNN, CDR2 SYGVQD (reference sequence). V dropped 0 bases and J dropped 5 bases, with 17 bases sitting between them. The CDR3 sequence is CASSESRGGVGDEQYF. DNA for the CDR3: TGCGCCAGCAGTGAGTCGAGGGGGGGGGTTGGAGACGAGCAGTACTTC.